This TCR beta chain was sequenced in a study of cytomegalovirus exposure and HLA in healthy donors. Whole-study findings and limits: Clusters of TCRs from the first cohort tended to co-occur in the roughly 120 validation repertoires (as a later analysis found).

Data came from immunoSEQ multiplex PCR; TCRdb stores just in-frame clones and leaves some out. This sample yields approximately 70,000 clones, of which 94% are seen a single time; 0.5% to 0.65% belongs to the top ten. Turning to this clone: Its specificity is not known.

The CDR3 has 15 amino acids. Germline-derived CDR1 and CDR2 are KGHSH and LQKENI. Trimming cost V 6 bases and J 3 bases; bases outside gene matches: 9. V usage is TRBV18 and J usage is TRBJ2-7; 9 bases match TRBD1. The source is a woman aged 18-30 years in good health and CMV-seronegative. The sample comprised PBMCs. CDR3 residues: CASSPYRQGGYEQYF. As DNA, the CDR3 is TGTGCCAGCTCCCCATACCGACAGGGGGGCTACGAGCAGTACTTC.